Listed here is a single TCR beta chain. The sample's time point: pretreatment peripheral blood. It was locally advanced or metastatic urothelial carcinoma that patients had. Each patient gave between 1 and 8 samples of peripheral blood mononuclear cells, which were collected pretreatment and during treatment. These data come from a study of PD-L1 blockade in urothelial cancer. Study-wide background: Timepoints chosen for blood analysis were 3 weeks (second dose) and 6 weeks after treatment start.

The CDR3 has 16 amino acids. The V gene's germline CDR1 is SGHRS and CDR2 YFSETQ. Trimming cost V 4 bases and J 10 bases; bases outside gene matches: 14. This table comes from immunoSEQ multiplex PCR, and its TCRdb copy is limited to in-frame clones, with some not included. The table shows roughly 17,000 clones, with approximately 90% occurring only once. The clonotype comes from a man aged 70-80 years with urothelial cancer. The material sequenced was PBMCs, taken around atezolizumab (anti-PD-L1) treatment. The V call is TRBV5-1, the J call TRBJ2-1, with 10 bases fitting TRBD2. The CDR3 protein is CASSLHQRGGYWEQFF. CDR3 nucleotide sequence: TGCGCCAGCAGCCTACATCAGCGGGGGGGCTACTGGGAGCAGTTCTTC.